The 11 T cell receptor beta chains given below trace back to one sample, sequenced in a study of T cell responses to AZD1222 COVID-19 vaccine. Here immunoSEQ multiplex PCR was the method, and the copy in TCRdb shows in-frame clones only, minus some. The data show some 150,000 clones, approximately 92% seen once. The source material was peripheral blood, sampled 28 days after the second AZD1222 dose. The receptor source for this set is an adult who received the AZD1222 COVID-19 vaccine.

CDR3 coding DNA: TGTGCCAGTAGCCCTACGGACCGGGGCCTGACTGAAGCTTTCTTT. It is translated as CASSPTDRGLTEAFF. V usage is TRBV19 and J usage is TRBJ1-1; D is perhaps TRBD1 (5 bases). The length of the CDR3 is 15 residues. Germline V gene lookup returns CDR1 LNHDA and CDR2 SQIVND (reference sequence). Trimming removed 6 bases at V and 5 bases at J, with 19 bases between. The full variable domain, its missing parts supplied by reference TRBV19 and TRBJ1-1, is DGGITQSPKYLFRKEGQNVTLSCEQNLNHDAMYWYRQDPGQGLRLIYYSQIVNDFQKGDIAEGYSVSREKKESFPLTVTSAQKNPTAFYLCASSPTDRGLTEAFFGQGTRLTVV.

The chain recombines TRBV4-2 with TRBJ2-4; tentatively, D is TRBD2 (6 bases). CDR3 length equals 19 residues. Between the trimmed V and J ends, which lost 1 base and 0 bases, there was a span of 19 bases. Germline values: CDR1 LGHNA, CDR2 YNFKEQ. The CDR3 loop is CASSQAITAGPLAKNIQYF. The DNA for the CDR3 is TGTGCCAGCAGCCAAGCCATTACGGCGGGACCACTAGCCAAAAACATTCAGTACTTC.

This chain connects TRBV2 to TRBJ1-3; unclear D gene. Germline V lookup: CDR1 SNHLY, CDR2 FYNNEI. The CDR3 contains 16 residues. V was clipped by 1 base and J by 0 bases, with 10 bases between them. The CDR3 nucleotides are TGTGCCAGCAGTGAAGAGCCGCTCCGCTCTGGAAACACCATATATTTT. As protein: CASSEEPLRSGNTIYF.

The CDR3 DNA is TGTGCCAGCAGTTCCGCTGGGGCCAACGTCCTGACTTTC. The encoded protein is CASSSAGANVLTF. This sequence joins TRBV27 and TRBJ2-6; no clear D. Germline values: CDR1 MNHEY, CDR2 SMNVEV (reference sequence). This CDR3 is built from 13 residues. Trimming pared 4 bases from V and 2 bases from J, leaving 3 bases between.

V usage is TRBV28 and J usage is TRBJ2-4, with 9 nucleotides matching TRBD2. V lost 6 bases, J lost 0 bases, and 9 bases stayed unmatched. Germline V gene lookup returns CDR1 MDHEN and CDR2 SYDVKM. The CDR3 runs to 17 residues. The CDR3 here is CASRPRLAEIAKNIQYF. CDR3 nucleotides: TGTGCCAGCAGACCACGACTAGCGGAGATAGCCAAAAACATTCAGTACTTC.

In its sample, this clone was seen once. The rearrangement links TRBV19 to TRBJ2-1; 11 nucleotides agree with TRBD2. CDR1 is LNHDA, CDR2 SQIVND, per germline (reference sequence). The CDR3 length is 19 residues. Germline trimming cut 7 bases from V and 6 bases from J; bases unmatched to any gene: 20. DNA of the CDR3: TGTGCCAGTAACCCCAGGTGGGGACTAGCGGCCAAGAGGGGCAATGAGCAGTTCTTC. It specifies CASNPRWGLAAKRGNEQFF.

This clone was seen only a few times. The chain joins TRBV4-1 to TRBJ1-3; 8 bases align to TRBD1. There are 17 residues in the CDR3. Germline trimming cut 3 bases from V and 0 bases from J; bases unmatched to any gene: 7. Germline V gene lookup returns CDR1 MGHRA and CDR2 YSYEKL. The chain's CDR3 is CASSQRTGPNSGNTIYF. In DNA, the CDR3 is TGCGCCAGCAGCCAGCGGACAGGGCCCAACTCTGGAAACACCATATATTTT.

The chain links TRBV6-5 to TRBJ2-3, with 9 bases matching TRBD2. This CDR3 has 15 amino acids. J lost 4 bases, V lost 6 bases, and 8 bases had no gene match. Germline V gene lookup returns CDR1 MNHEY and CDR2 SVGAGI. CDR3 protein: CASRYSGSIPDTQYF. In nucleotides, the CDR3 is TGTGCCAGCAGGTATAGCGGGAGTATTCCAGATACGCAGTATTTT.

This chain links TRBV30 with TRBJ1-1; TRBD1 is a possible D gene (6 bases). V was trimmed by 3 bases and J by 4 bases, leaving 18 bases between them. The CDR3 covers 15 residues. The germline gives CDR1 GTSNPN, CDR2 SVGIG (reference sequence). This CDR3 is CAWRGEGDPFTEAFF. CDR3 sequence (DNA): TGTGCCTGGAGAGGGGAGGGGGACCCGTTCACTGAAGCTTTCTTT.

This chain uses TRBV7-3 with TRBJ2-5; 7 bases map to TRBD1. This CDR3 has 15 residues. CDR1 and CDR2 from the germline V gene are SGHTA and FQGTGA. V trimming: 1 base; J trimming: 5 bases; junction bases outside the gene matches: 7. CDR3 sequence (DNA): TGTGCCAGCAGCTTAAAGACAGGGCCACGGGAGACCCAGTACTTC. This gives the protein CASSLKTGPRETQYF.

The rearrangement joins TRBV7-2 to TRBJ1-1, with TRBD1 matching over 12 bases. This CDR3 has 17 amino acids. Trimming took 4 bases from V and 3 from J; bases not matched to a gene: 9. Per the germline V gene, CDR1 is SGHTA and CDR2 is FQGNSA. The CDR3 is CASSSLGQGARDTEAFF. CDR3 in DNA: TGTGCCAGCAGCTCTCTGGGACAGGGGGCGCGGGACACTGAAGCTTTCTTT.